The 9 T cell receptor beta chains presented below share a single source sample, sequenced in a study of control samples from healthy donors and cancer patients. Assay used: immunoSEQ multiplex PCR; TCRdb lists only in-frame clones, some missing. The data show roughly 88,000 clones, approximately 95% seen once. Source material: blood. These receptors originate from a man between 18 and 35 years old in good health.

V usage is TRBV15 and J usage is TRBJ2-1, with 9 bases identical to TRBD2. The CDR3 has 15 amino acids. The junction had 4 bases not matched to a gene; V was cut back by 3 bases and J by 4 bases. Germline V gene data show CDR1 as LNHNV and CDR2 as YYDKDF (reference sequence). The CDR3 nucleotides are TGTGCCACCAGCAGCGGCGGGGGGGCATACAATGAGCAGTTCTTC. Amino acids: CATSSGGGAYNEQFF.

The chain joins TRBV2 to TRBJ1-1; 8 bases are shared with TRBD1. The ends lost 4 bases at V and 8 bases at J; junction bases unmatched: 0. Germline V gene lookup returns CDR1 SNHLY and CDR2 FYNNEI. The CDR3 has 11 amino acids. This chain's CDR3 is CASSGTGEAFF. The CDR3 DNA follows: TGTGCCAGCAGTGGGACAGGGGAAGCTTTCTTT.

V gene TRBV10-3 combines with J gene TRBJ2-1; D is possibly TRBD2 (5 bases). The CDR3 totals 14 residues. V was trimmed by 4 bases and J by 4 bases, leaving 11 bases between them. Germline CDR1 reads ENHRY; CDR2 reads SYGVKD. CDR3 residues: CAISAGLAYNEQFF. Written as DNA, the CDR3 is TGTGCCATCAGTGCGGGATTGGCATACAATGAGCAGTTCTTC.

This chain joins TRBV12-3 or TRBV12-4 and TRBJ1-1, with D unresolved. V lost 3 bases to trimming and J lost 0 bases, with 5 bases between them. This CDR3 has 13 amino acids. In nucleotides, the CDR3 is TGTGCCAGCAGTTTTACATTGAACACTGAAGCTTTCTTT. This gives the protein CASSFTLNTEAFF.

The chain uses TRBV10-3 and TRBJ1-3; the D is unclear. Germline loops: CDR1 ENHRY, CDR2 SYGVKD. V was trimmed by 8 bases and J by 0 bases, leaving 14 bases between them. The CDR3 consists of 15 residues. For the CDR3, the DNA is TGTGCCATCGGCGCCGCAGATTTCTCTGGAAACACCATATATTTT. Protein product: CAIGAADFSGNTIYF.

The chain uses TRBV7-6 and TRBJ2-7; D not resolved. V dropped 1 base and J dropped 3 bases, with 13 bases sitting between them. Looked up from germline, CDR1 is SGHVS and CDR2 is FNYEAQ. This CDR3 contains 15 residues. Written as DNA, the CDR3 is TGTGCCAGCAGCTTAGATCTGGGCTCGAACTACGAGCAGTACTTC. It codes for CASSLDLGSNYEQYF.

The V gene is TRBV5-1, the J gene TRBJ2-6; the D is unclear. Trimming removed 4 bases at V and 0 bases at J, with 8 bases between. Germline V gene lookup returns CDR1 SGHRS and CDR2 YFSETQ. The CDR3 runs to 15 residues. The CDR3 loop reads CASSGTLSGANVLTF. DNA of the CDR3: TGCGCCAGCAGCGGTACCCTCTCTGGGGCCAACGTCCTGACTTTC.

Only a few counts were recorded for this clone. This CDR3 reads CASSLTRTETQYF. The CDR3 bases are TGTGCCAGTAGTTTAACGCGTACGGAGACCCAGTACTTC. The V and J genes are TRBV19 and TRBJ2-5, with D hard to call. Between the trimmed V and J ends, which lost 5 bases and 5 bases, there was a span of 12 bases. The CDR3 loop spans 13 amino acids. Germline V gives CDR1 LNHDA, CDR2 SQIVND (reference sequence).

The chain uses TRBV30 and TRBJ1-6, with D possibly being TRBD1 (5 bases). The V gene's germline CDR1 is GTSNPN and CDR2 SVGIG (reference sequence). The CDR3 length is 14 residues. The V and J ends lost 1 base and 5 bases respectively, with 9 bases between them. The CDR3 loop reads CAWSGGLDNSPLHF. In DNA, the CDR3 is TGTGCCTGGAGTGGGGGACTCGATAATTCACCCCTCCACTTT.